The 18 T cell receptor beta chains in this list originate from one sample, sequenced in a study of T cell responses to AZD1222 COVID-19 vaccine. Some clones are missing from TCRdb's copy, which holds only in-frame ones; the method was immunoSEQ multiplex PCR. The sample yields over 100,000 clones, 86% seen once. The material was peripheral blood, obtained on day 0 of AZD1222 vaccination. These receptors originate from an adult in good health.

The J gene is TRBJ2-1, the V gene TRBV5-1, with TRBD1 identical over 11 bases. CDR3 length equals 17 residues. V gave up 4 bases and J gave up 7 bases; unmatched junction bases: 13. Germline CDR1 reads SGHRS; CDR2 reads YFSETQ. The CDR3 DNA sequence: TGCGCCAGCAGCGAACTAGGACAGGGGGCGCCGGGAAATGAGCAGTTCTTC. Translating gives CASSELGQGAPGNEQFF.

V is TRBV4-2 and J is TRBJ1-2; tentatively, D is TRBD1 (5 bases). Per germline, CDR1 LGHNA and CDR2 YNFKEQ. V lost 4 bases, J lost 2 bases, and 11 bases lay in between. This CDR3 is 14 amino acids long. CDR3 loop: CASSPRAGNYGYTF. In nucleotides, the CDR3 is TGTGCCAGCAGCCCCCGGGCAGGGAACTATGGCTACACCTTC.

The CDR3 sequence: CASSFGQTNSPLHF. The CDR3 DNA follows: TGTGCCAGCAGCTTCGGACAGACTAATTCACCCCTCCACTTT. V usage is TRBV7-9 and J usage is TRBJ1-6; D might be TRBD1 (6 bases). The CDR3 spans 14 residues. V lost 3 bases, J lost 6 bases, and 9 bases lay in between. Germline lookup yields CDR1 SEHNR and CDR2 FQNEAQ (reference sequence).

This chain uses TRBV7-2 with TRBJ1-1; D gene uncertain. This CDR3 comprises 13 residues. With 5 bases removed from V and 1 base from J, the gap between germline ends came to 8 bases. CDR1 is SGHTA and CDR2 is FQGNSA in the germline V gene. Here the CDR3 reads CASSTHPNTEAFF. The CDR3, as DNA: TGTGCCAGCAGCACCCACCCGAACACTGAAGCTTTCTTT. The full variable domain, with the rest looked up from reference TRBV7-2 and TRBJ1-1, is GAGVSQSPSNKVTEKGKDVELRCDPISGHTALYWYRQSLGQGLEFLIYFQGNSAPDKSGLPSDRFSAERTGGSVSTLTIQRTQQEDSAVYLCASSTHPNTEAFFGQGTRLTVV.

The chain is built from TRBV5-1 and TRBJ2-5; the match to TRBD2 covers 10 bases. Germline V gene sequence: CDR1 SGHRS, CDR2 YFSETQ. CDR3 length equals 15 residues. The J segment lost 5 bases and the V segment lost 4 bases, leaving 8 bases of the junction unmatched. The CDR3 DNA reads as TGCGCCAGCAGCCCACTAGCGGGGACGCCGGAGACCCAGTACTTC. This sequence encodes CASSPLAGTPETQYF.

This chain links TRBV15 with TRBJ1-5; D gene unclear. The CDR3 length is 20 residues. V was clipped by 4 bases and J by 1 base, with 26 bases between them. The germline CDR1 and CDR2 sequences are LNHNV and YYDKDF (reference sequence). The CDR3 protein is CATSTFPSSSLGESNQPQHF. CDR3 bases: TGTGCCACCAGCACCTTCCCTTCGAGTTCTCTTGGGGAGAGCAATCAGCCCCAGCATTTT.

The rearrangement joins TRBV7-9 to TRBJ2-1, with 11 bases that match TRBD1. The germline CDR1 and CDR2 sequences are SEHNR and FQNEAQ (reference sequence). This CDR3 is built from 15 residues. V was clipped by 5 bases and J by 7 bases; unmatched bases: 7. CDR3 sequence: CASSALGQGDNEQFF. The CDR3 bases are TGTGCCAGCAGCGCCCTGGGACAGGGGGATAATGAGCAGTTCTTC.

This chain uses TRBV5-6 with TRBJ2-1, with 9 bases that match TRBD2. In germline, CDR1 is SGHDT, CDR2 YYEEEE. V lost 4 bases to trimming and J lost 2 bases; unmatched junction nucleotides: 4. This CDR3 spans 15 amino acids. The CDR3 loop reads CASSLSGGTYNEQFF. The CDR3 nucleotides are TGTGCCAGCAGCCTCAGCGGGGGGACCTACAATGAGCAGTTCTTC.

The CDR3 nucleotides read TGTGCCAGCAGCCAGGACAGGGGAAGAGAAAAACTGTTTTTT. It yields the protein CASSQDRGREKLFF. The V gene is TRBV6-5, the J gene TRBJ1-4; 9 bases fit TRBD1. Germline V gives CDR1 MNHEY, CDR2 SVGAGI. The CDR3 is made up of 14 amino acids. V lost 6 bases, J lost 8 bases, and 7 bases stayed unmatched.

A few counts support this clone. The rearrangement joins TRBV28 to TRBJ1-2; D unclear. CDR1 and CDR2 (germline): MDHEN, SYDVKM. Trimming took 3 bases from V and 4 from J, leaving 12 bases between them. CDR3 length: 14 residues. The CDR3 sequence is CASSFGGKSYGYTF. The CDR3 region has the DNA TGTGCCAGCAGTTTCGGAGGAAAATCCTATGGCTACACCTTC.

The CDR3 nucleotides read TGTGCCAGCAGTCTCCAGGGGGCGAAGCAGCCCCAGCATTTT. Its translation: CASSLQGAKQPQHF. The chain joins TRBV28 to TRBJ1-5; TRBD1 matches at 8 bases. This CDR3 has 14 amino acids. Germline values: CDR1 MDHEN, CDR2 SYDVKM. J gave up 7 bases and V 5 bases, and 7 bases lay outside the gene matches.

The V gene is TRBV7-9, the J gene TRBJ2-5; TRBD1 might be the D (6 bases). V was trimmed by 3 bases and J by 3 bases, leaving 8 bases between them. The CDR3 covers 13 residues. The germline gives CDR1 SEHNR, CDR2 FQNEAQ (reference sequence). This chain's CDR3 is CASSFAGEETQYF. CDR3 nucleotides: TGTGCCAGCAGCTTCGCAGGGGAAGAGACCCAGTACTTC.

This clone was picked up one time. The chain recombines TRBV15 with TRBJ2-7; D is perhaps TRBD1 (6 bases). Germline CDR1 LNHNV, CDR2 YYDKDF (reference sequence). This CDR3 has 14 residues. V lost 0 bases and J lost 3, with 9 bases in between. CDR3 sequence reads: CATSREGQNYEQYF. The DNA for the CDR3 is TGTGCCACCAGCAGAGAGGGACAAAACTACGAGCAGTACTTC.

The gene calls are TRBV5-1 and TRBJ2-7; D may be TRBD2 (6 bases). CDR3 length: 15 residues. Trimming cost V 2 bases and J 3 bases, with 15 bases left between them. Germline-derived CDR1 and CDR2 are SGHRS and YFSETQ. The CDR3 DNA is TGCGCCAGCAGCTTAGGTGGCGGGAAGGTCTACGAGCAGTACTTC. Translation: CASSLGGGKVYEQYF.

This clone was seen a single time. The rearrangement links TRBV5-1 to TRBJ2-5; 8 positions agree with TRBD2. The CDR3 is 16 residues long. CDR1 and CDR2 (germline): SGHRS, YFSETQ. Trimming at V came to 0 bases and at J to 2 bases, leaving 6 bases not matched to a gene. DNA for the CDR3: TGCGCCAGCAGCTTGGCGCCTAGCGGGTTACAAGAGACCCAGTACTTC. Translating it yields CASSLAPSGLQETQYF.

The chain is built from TRBV19 and TRBJ1-2; a possible D gene is TRBD1 (6 bases). This CDR3 has 16 amino acids. The germline V gene encodes CDR1 LNHDA and CDR2 SQIVND (reference sequence). The germline V and J ends were trimmed by 0 bases and 8 bases, with 19 bases remaining between them. The CDR3 DNA reads TGTGCCAGTAGTATAGATCAGTGGCAGGGGCGAGGCGGCTACACCTTC. Translation gives CASSIDQWQGRGGYTF.

V gene TRBV6-2 or TRBV6-3 combines with J gene TRBJ2-5; 14 nucleotides line up with TRBD2. V gave up 5 bases and J gave up 7 bases; unmatched junction bases: 3. Germline V lookup: CDR1 MNHEY, CDR2 SVGEGT. The CDR3 has 14 amino acids. The CDR3 nucleotides are TGTGCCAGCAGTCCAGGACTAGCGGGGGGGACCCAGTACTTC. It translates to CASSPGLAGGTQYF.

This chain links TRBV27 with TRBJ2-3; TRBD2 agrees at 13 bases. V was clipped by 6 bases and J by 4 bases; unmatched bases: 7. This CDR3 region has 16 residues. Germline lookup yields CDR1 MNHEY and CDR2 SMNVEV (reference sequence). CDR3 residues: CASSRLAGGGSDTQYF. DNA of the CDR3: TGTGCCAGCAGCCGACTAGCGGGAGGTGGGTCAGATACGCAGTATTTT.